The 3 T cell receptor beta chains listed next were all sequenced from one sample in a study of CD4 and CD8 cells across lung adenocarcinoma regions. TCRdb reprocessed the PCR reads with MiXCR, giving one entry per CDR3 protein. The table includes over 15,000 distinct CDR3 sequences, around 46% detected once. The sequencing input was CD4+ T cells from the margin of a lung tumor. The receptor set was obtained from a male donor with lung adenocarcinoma. The CD4 and CD8 labels of this study may be unreliable.

This clonotype was seen repeatedly, ten times or more. The V and J genes are TRBV27 and TRBJ1-5; D ambiguous. The CDR3 totals 13 residues. Between the trimmed V and J ends, which lost 4 bases and 7 bases, there was a span of 11 bases. In germline, CDR1 is MNHEY, CDR2 SMNVEV (reference sequence). CDR3 sequence reads: CASSSQLRQPQHF. Here the CDR3 DNA reads TGTGCCAGCAGTTCCCAGTTGAGGCAGCCCCAGCATTTT.

The chain couples TRBV12-3 or TRBV12-4 to TRBJ2-5; 7 bases align to TRBD1. J was trimmed by 6 bases and V by 6 bases; bases with no gene match: 13. This CDR3 region has 15 residues. DNA of the CDR3: TGTGCCAGCAGGTATGGGACAGTGGATGAACAGACCCAGTACTTC. Protein: CASRYGTVDEQTQYF.

The rearrangement links TRBV28 to TRBJ2-3, with D uncertain. V was shortened by 8 bases and J by 1 base, with 16 bases between the two germline ends. The CDR3 has 15 residues. From germline, CDR1 is MDHEN and CDR2 SYDVKM. DNA of the CDR3: TGTGCCAGCGGGATGAGTACTCGGGGCACAGATACGCAGTATTTT. Protein sequence: CASGMSTRGTDTQYF.